These T cell receptor beta chains were read from a single sample in a study of T cells in localized non-small cell lung cancer. Clones were sequenced by immunoSEQ multiplex PCR, and TCRdb holds only the in-frame ones, with some missing. The sample contains over 2,000 clones, around 30% of which appear only once. The sequencing here drew on normal lung tissue next to the tumor, taken before any cancer treatment. The receptors derive from a man aged 35 to 69 with stage III lung adenocarcinoma. Each CDR3 is given with its conserved first and last residue. Fields, in order: J gene, V gene, clone size, D gene, CDR3 protein, CDR3 DNA. D genes are given only for firm matches. Clone size is given for some rows only: seen once, a few or many times, or a class if the clone is expanded.

J: TRBJ1-1; V: TRBV29-1; size: -; D: TRBD1; CDR3: CSVEKGQWLGAFF; DNA: TGCAGCGTTGAAAAGGGACAGTGGCTGGGAGCTTTCTTT
J: TRBJ2-1; V: TRBV9; size: -; D: -; CDR3: CASTERDNEQFF; DNA: TGTGCCAGCACCGAGCGGGACAATGAGCAGTTCTTC
J: TRBJ2-3; V: TRBV16; size: large; D: -; CDR3: CASSQLGADTQYF; DNA: TGTGCCAGCAGCCAATTAGGAGCAGATACGCAGTATTTT
J: TRBJ1-5; V: TRBV11-3; size: medium-sized; D: TRBD1; CDR3: CASSLGGQVNQPQHF; DNA: TGTGCCAGCAGCTTGGGGGGACAGGTTAATCAGCCCCAGCATTTT
J: TRBJ1-2; V: TRBV29-1; size: few; D: -; CDR3: CSAAGTYYGYTF; DNA: TGCAGCGCTGCCGGGACATACTATGGCTACACCTTC
J: TRBJ1-3; V: TRBV9; size: few; D: -; CDR3: CASSVFGEEGNTIYF; DNA: TGTGCCAGCAGCGTATTTGGGGAAGAGGGAAACACCATATATTTT
J: TRBJ2-6; V: TRBV19; size: -; D: -; CDR3: CASDSGANVLTF; DNA: TGTGCCAGCGACTCTGGGGCCAACGTCCTGACTTTC
J: TRBJ1-5; V: TRBV4-1; size: few; D: -; CDR3: CASSPSTGDNQPQHF; DNA: TGCGCCAGCAGCCCCTCCACCGGGGATAATCAGCCCCAGCATTTT
J: TRBJ1-1; V: TRBV19; size: -; D: -; CDR3: CASSTFRGSTEAFF; DNA: TGTGCCAGTAGTACCTTCAGGGGCTCCACTGAAGCTTTCTTT
J: TRBJ2-6; V: TRBV6-8; size: medium-sized; D: -; CDR3: CASNPDKLRSGANVLTF; DNA: TGTGCCAGCAACCCGGACAAGTTGCGCTCTGGGGCCAACGTCCTGACTTTC
J: TRBJ1-4; V: TRBV23-1; size: few; D: -; CDR3: CASSQVGLGFNEKLFF; DNA: TGCGCCAGCAGCCAAGTAGGGCTAGGATTTAATGAAAAACTGTTTTTT
J: TRBJ1-2; V: TRBV6-8; size: medium-sized; D: -; CDR3: CASSYSAGQGNGYTF; DNA: TGTGCCAGCAGTTACTCGGCAGGGCAGGGGAATGGCTACACCTTC
J: TRBJ2-5; V: TRBV15; size: few; D: TRBD2; CDR3: CATSSTGTSGRGQETQYF; DNA: TGTGCCACCAGCAGTACCGGGACTAGCGGGAGGGGACAAGAGACCCAGTACTTC
J: TRBJ2-1; V: TRBV15; size: -; D: -; CDR3: CATSSGEGSSYNEQFF; DNA: TGTGCCACCAGCTCAGGGGAAGGAAGCTCCTACAATGAGCAGTTCTTC
J: TRBJ1-1; V: TRBV11-3; size: few; D: -; CDR3: CASSFGQTNTEAFF; DNA: TGTGCCAGCAGCTTCGGACAGACGAACACTGAAGCTTTCTTT
J: TRBJ2-3; V: TRBV19; size: -; D: -; CDR3: CASSISYSSGQPDTQYF; DNA: TGTGCCAGTAGTATTTCCTATTCTTCTGGACAGCCAGATACGCAGTATTTT
J: TRBJ1-6; V: TRBV9; size: medium-sized; D: TRBD1; CDR3: CASSARPGTGGGSPLHF; DNA: TGTGCCAGCAGCGCCCGTCCCGGGACAGGGGGCGGTTCACCCCTCCACTTT